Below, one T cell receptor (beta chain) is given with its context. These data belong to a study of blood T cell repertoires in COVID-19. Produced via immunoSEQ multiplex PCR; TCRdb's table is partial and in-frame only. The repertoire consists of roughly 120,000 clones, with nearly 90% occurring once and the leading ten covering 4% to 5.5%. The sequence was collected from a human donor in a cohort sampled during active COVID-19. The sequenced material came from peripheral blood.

DNA of the CDR3: TGTGCCAGCAGCTCGGGACTAGCGGGAGAGCCTGAGTACGAGCAGTACTTC. Encoded protein: CASSSGLAGEPEYEQYF. The chain joins TRBV11-2 to TRBJ2-7; 14 bases agree with TRBD2. V was pared by 4 bases and J by 4 bases, with 9 bases of the junction left unmatched. The CDR3 is 17 amino acids. The germline CDR1 and CDR2 sequences are SGHAT and FQNNGV.